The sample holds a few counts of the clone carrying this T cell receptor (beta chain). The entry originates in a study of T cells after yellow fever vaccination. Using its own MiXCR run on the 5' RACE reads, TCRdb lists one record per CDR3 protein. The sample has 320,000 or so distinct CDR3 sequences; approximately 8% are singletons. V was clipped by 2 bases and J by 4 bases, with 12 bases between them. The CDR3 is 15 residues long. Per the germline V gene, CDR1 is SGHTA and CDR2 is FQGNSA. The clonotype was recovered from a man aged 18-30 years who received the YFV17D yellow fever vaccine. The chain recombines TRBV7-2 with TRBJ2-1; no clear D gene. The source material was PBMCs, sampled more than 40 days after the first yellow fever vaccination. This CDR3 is CASSLSDSSYNEQFF. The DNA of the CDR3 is TGTGCCAGCAGCTTATCGGATTCCTCGTACAATGAGCAGTTCTTC.